A single sample is the source of the 13 T cell receptor beta chains below, sequenced in a study of blood T cell repertoires in COVID-19. TCRdb's copy holds only in-frame clones and misses some; the assay was immunoSEQ multiplex PCR. The repertoire holds fewer than 300,000 clones, with about 88% as singletons. What was sequenced was peripheral blood. These TCRs come from a man aged 60 to 69 who had recovered from COVID-19.

The J gene is TRBJ1-3, the V gene TRBV3-1 (or the pseudogene TRBV3-2), with TRBD1 identical over 10 bases. Unmatched junction bases numbered 1, after V lost 3 bases and J lost 5 bases. Germline V gene data show CDR1 as LGHDT and CDR2 as YNNKEL (reference sequence). The length of the CDR3 is 14 residues. CDR3 protein: CASSQTGGRNTIYF. The CDR3 region has the DNA TGTGCCAGCAGCCAGACAGGGGGCCGAAACACCATATATTTT.

The rearrangement links TRBV19 to TRBJ1-5; 7 bases are shared with TRBD1. The V segment lost 6 bases and the J segment 8 bases; nucleotides outside the gene matches: 25. Germline CDR1 and CDR2: LNHDA and SQIVND (reference sequence). This CDR3 comprises 19 residues. CDR3 bases: TGTGCCAGTAGCTACAAAAACAAGGGACAGAATTTCCTGATGAAGCCCCAGCATTTT. Protein: CASSYKNKGQNFLMKPQHF.

The chain links TRBV4-1 to TRBJ1-4; TRBD1 agrees at 8 bases. The CDR3 totals 19 residues. Germline CDR1 is MGHRA and CDR2 is YSYEKL. After removal of 1 base from V and 2 bases from J, the junction contained 12 bases not matched to a gene. The CDR3, as DNA: TGCGCCAGCAGCCAAGTTTCAGGACAGGGATTTAGTACTAATGAAAAACTGTTTTTT. Protein sequence: CASSQVSGQGFSTNEKLFF.

This chain joins TRBV3-1 (or the pseudogene TRBV3-2) and TRBJ2-7, with 10 bases fitting TRBD2. V was pared by 1 base and J by 4 bases, with 7 bases of the junction left unmatched. From germline, CDR1 is LGHDT and CDR2 YNNKEL (reference sequence). The CDR3 is made up of 16 amino acids. Here the CDR3 reads CASSQGPAGGPYEQYF. The CDR3 nucleotides are TGTGCCAGCAGCCAAGGGCCAGCGGGGGGGCCATACGAGCAGTACTTC.

V is TRBV7-9 and J is TRBJ2-1; tentative D call: TRBD2 (6 bases). V dropped 5 bases and J dropped 6 bases, with 8 bases sitting between them. The CDR3 consists of 12 residues. Looked up from germline, CDR1 is SEHNR and CDR2 is FQNEAQ (reference sequence). As DNA, the CDR3 is TGTGCCAGCAGCCGACTAGGCAATGAGCAGTTCTTC. It specifies CASSRLGNEQFF.

The chain links TRBV5-5 to TRBJ1-5, with D possibly matching TRBD1 (6 bases). This CDR3 is 13 amino acids long. Per the germline V gene, CDR1 is SGHKS and CDR2 is YYEKEE (reference sequence). V was pared by 2 bases and J by 4 bases, with 7 bases between. The CDR3 DNA reads TGTGCCAGCAGCTTCGACAGGAATCAGCCCCAGCATTTT. It is translated as CASSFDRNQPQHF.

V is TRBV7-9 and J is TRBJ2-7; D might be TRBD1 (6 bases). The V end lost 4 bases, the J end lost 6 bases, and 19 bases lay between the germline ends. Germline lookup yields CDR1 SEHNR and CDR2 FQNEAQ (reference sequence). CDR3 length equals 15 residues. In DNA form, the CDR3 reads TGTGCCAGCAGCTCGTACATCAGCCGAGGGGGCGAGCAGTACTTC. This encodes CASSSYISRGGEQYF.

The rearrangement links TRBV6-6 to TRBJ1-5; D gene uncertain. CDR3 length: 12 amino acids. The ends were cut back, 6 bases at V and 2 bases at J, with 5 bases in the middle. Germline V CDR1 and CDR2: MNHNY, SVGAGI (reference sequence). Here the CDR3 reads CASRLGNQPQHF. CDR3 in DNA: TGTGCCAGCAGACTAGGCAATCAGCCCCAGCATTTT.

V is TRBV7-9 and J is TRBJ2-2; D is possibly TRBD1 (7 bases). From germline, CDR1 is SEHNR and CDR2 FQNEAQ (reference sequence). This CDR3 contains 16 residues. V was pared by 5 bases and J by 3 bases, with 16 bases between. CDR3: CASSQTDRRDTGELFF. CDR3 nucleotide sequence: TGTGCCAGCAGCCAGACGGACAGGAGGGACACCGGGGAGCTGTTTTTT.

This sequence joins TRBV24-1 and TRBJ2-1, with 10 bases aligning to TRBD1. Per the germline V gene, CDR1 is KGHDR and CDR2 is SFDVKD. The ends lost 4 bases at V and 5 bases at J; junction bases unmatched: 7. The CDR3 runs to 16 residues. The CDR3 nucleotides are TGTGCCACCAGTGACCCGGGACAGGGGTGGAACAATGAGCAGTTCTTC. Its translation: CATSDPGQGWNNEQFF.

The chain links TRBV24-1 to TRBJ1-5; 7 bases match TRBD1. The CDR3 has 14 residues. Germline-derived CDR1 and CDR2 are KGHDR and SFDVKD. The J segment lost 7 bases and the V segment lost 6 bases, leaving 8 bases of the junction unmatched. The CDR3 reads CATSSRGQYQPQHF. For the CDR3, the DNA is TGTGCCACCAGTTCCCGGGGACAGTACCAGCCCCAGCATTTT.

The chain combines TRBV6-6 with TRBJ2-1; possible D gene TRBD1, 7 bases. The CDR3 consists of 14 residues. Germline-derived CDR1 and CDR2 are MNHNY and SVGAGI (reference sequence). Trimming removed 3 bases at V and 9 bases at J, with 15 bases between. CDR3 DNA sequence: TGTGCCAGCAGTTATGCGGCAGGGGGGATTGAGCAGTTCTTC. This gives the protein CASSYAAGGIEQFF.

V gene TRBV12-3 or TRBV12-4 combines with J gene TRBJ2-7; D unresolved. The CDR3 sequence is 12 residues long. Trimming stripped 4 bases from V and 3 bases from J, with 7 bases between. CDR3 protein: CASSYSDYEQYF. The CDR3 DNA reads as TGTGCCAGCAGTTACTCTGACTACGAGCAGTACTTC.